This T cell receptor beta chain was observed in a study of OX40 agonist ivuxolimab in advanced cancers. Here immunoSEQ multiplex PCR was the method, and the copy in TCRdb shows in-frame clones only, minus some. This table has some 86,000 clones, roughly 94% appearing once. CDR3 length: 14 residues. Trimming pared 2 bases from V and 3 bases from J, leaving 10 bases between. Germline V gene data show CDR1 as MNHNS and CDR2 as SASEGT. This sequence joins TRBV6-1 and TRBJ1-2; possible D gene TRBD1, 6 bases. The specimen was CD4+ or CD8+ T cells sorted from blood, collected in a trial of the OX40 agonist ivuxolimab. This clonotype was obtained from an adult with an advanced solid tumor such as melanoma, head and neck, liver or kidney cancer. CDR3 sequence (DNA): TGTGCCAGCAGTGAAATCAGGGGCGACTATGGCTACACCTTC. Its translation: CASSEIRGDYGYTF.